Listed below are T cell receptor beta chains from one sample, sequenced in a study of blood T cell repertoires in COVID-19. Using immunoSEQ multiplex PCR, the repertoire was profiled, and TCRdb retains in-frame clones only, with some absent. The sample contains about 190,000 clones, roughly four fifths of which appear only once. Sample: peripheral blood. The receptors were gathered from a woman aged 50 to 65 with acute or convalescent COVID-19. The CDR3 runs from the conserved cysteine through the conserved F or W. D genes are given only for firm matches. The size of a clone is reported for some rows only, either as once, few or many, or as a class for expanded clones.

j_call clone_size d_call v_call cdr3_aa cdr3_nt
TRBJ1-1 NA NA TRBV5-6 CASSLVGADTEAFF TGTGCCAGCAGCTTGGTAGGGGCCGACACTGAAGCTTTCTTT
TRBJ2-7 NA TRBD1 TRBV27 CASSSTGTGNREQYF TGTGCCAGCAGTTCCACCGGGACAGGGAATCGTGAGCAGTACTTC
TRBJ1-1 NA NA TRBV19 CATHRESHNTEAFF TGTGCCACCCATAGGGAGAGCCACAATACTGAAGCTTTCTTT
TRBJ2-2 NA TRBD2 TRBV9 CASSARGAGGNTGELFF TGTGCCAGCAGCGCCCGAGGAGCGGGGGGGAATACCGGGGAGCTGTTTTTT
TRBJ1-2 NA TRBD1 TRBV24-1 CATSDPTSDRGGYTF TGTGCCACCAGTGACCCAACGTCGGACAGGGGAGGCTACACCTTC
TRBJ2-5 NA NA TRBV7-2 CASSFGSGQETQYF TGTGCCAGCAGCTTCGGGAGTGGCCAAGAGACCCAGTACTTC
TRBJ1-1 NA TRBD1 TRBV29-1 CSVENSGGGKTEAFF TGCAGCGTAGAAAACTCAGGGGGCGGAAAGACTGAAGCTTTCTTT
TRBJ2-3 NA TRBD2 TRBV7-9 CASSFGVAGEDTQYF TGTGCCAGCAGCTTTGGGGTAGCGGGAGAGGATACGCAGTATTTT
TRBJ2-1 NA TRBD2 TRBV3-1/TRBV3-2 CASSLRLAGGPGEQFF TGTGCCAGCAGCCTCCGACTAGCGGGAGGGCCCGGTGAGCAGTTCTTC
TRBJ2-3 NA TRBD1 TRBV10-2 CASSSQRTGRTDTQYF TGCGCCAGCAGTTCACAACGGACAGGGCGCACAGATACGCAGTATTTT
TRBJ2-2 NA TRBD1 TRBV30 CAWSTGQTNTGELFF TGTGCCTGGTCGACGGGACAGACCAACACCGGGGAGCTGTTTTTT
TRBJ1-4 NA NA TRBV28 CASSLLSGERTNEKLFF TGTGCCAGCAGTTTACTCTCCGGGGAAAGGACTAATGAAAAACTGTTTTTT
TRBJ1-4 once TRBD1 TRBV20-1 CSASPPGQSRGKLFF TGCAGTGCTAGTCCCCCGGGACAGAGTAGGGGAAAACTGTTTTTT